This entry lists 13 T cell receptor beta chains sequenced from one sample in a study of identical twins. Each CDR3 protein gets one entry after TCRdb re-called the 5' RACE reads with MiXCR. The table records 250,000 or so distinct CDR3 sequences, approximately 7.9% of them present only once. The same sample was also studied in work on yellow fever vaccine responses in identical twins.

The sample taken for sequencing was CD8+ T cells sorted from blood. These receptors came from a young woman in good health.

The chain links TRBV6-5 to TRBJ2-7; D not resolved. CDR3 size: 15 residues. CDR1 MNHEY and CDR2 SVGAGI come from the germline V gene. Deletions cut 1 base from V and 1 base from J, with 11 bases between. The CDR3 coding sequence is TGTGCCAGCAGTTACTTGGCAGCCAATTCCTACGAGCAGTACTTC. Encoded protein: CASSYLAANSYEQYF.

This clonotype was seen a handful of times. V gene TRBV12-3 or TRBV12-4 combines with J gene TRBJ2-5; weak D call: TRBD1 (6 bases). The CDR3 length is 16 residues. V lost 5 bases and J 2 bases, leaving 18 bases between the germline ends. The CDR3 DNA sequence: TGTGCCAGCAGTAAAACACAGGGCTCTCTTCAAGAGACCCAGTACTTC. Protein product: CASSKTQGSLQETQYF.

The V call is TRBV11-2, the J call TRBJ2-3; D is tentatively TRBD1 or TRBD2 (5 bases each). From germline, CDR1 is SGHAT and CDR2 FQNNGV. V gave up 2 bases and J gave up 6 bases, with 15 bases separating them. The CDR3 is made up of 15 amino acids. DNA of the CDR3: TGTGCCAGCAGCTTAATGGGACCAGGCCCCGATACGCAGTATTTT. Protein: CASSLMGPGPDTQYF.

This clonotype has a handful of counts. The chain combines TRBV20-1 with TRBJ1-1, with D possibly being TRBD1 (6 bases). CDR1 is DFQATT, CDR2 SNEGSKA, per germline (reference sequence). Trimming cost V 5 bases and J 3 bases, with 13 bases left between them. The CDR3 extends over 13 amino acids. The CDR3: CSAYRVGDTEAFF. The CDR3 DNA sequence: TGCAGTGCTTACAGGGTTGGGGACACTGAAGCTTTCTTT.

This rearrangement joins TRBV6-5 to TRBJ2-7, with D hard to call. The germline V gene has CDR1 MNHEY and CDR2 SVGAGI. V shed 2 bases and J shed 2 bases, with 13 bases lying between them. The CDR3 contains 15 residues. The CDR3 DNA follows: TGTGCCAGCAGTTACAATCGTTGGGGTCCCTACGAGCAGTACTTC. Its translation is CASSYNRWGPYEQYF.

This clonotype has a count of ten or more. The chain recombines TRBV2 with TRBJ1-6; D ambiguous. Trimming left V 7 bases short and J 7 bases short, with 26 bases between. CDR3 length: 18 amino acids. Germline loops: CDR1 SNHLY, CDR2 FYNNEI. The CDR3 coding sequence is TGTGCCAGCAAACTGCCGCGGGCCCTGGAAATGAGCAATTCACCCCTCCACTTT. Translating gives CASKLPRALEMSNSPLHF.

This clonotype came up many times. The V gene is TRBV7-6, the J gene TRBJ1-1; 7 nucleotides agree with TRBD1. Germline assignment: CDR1 SGHVS and CDR2 FNYEAQ. This CDR3 is built from 14 residues. V dropped 5 bases and J dropped 6; count of bases not matched to a gene: 9. The CDR3 region has the DNA TGTGCCAGCAGCCTATACATAGGGGGCCCTGAAGCTTTCTTT. Residues: CASSLYIGGPEAFF.

The chain recombines TRBV18 with TRBJ2-1, with 7 bases identical to TRBD2. Germline V CDR1 and CDR2: KGHSH, LQKENI. Germline trimming cut 3 bases from V and 9 bases from J; bases unmatched to any gene: 5. The CDR3 runs 13 residues. CDR3 DNA: TGTGCCAGCTCACCGACCCCGGGGGGTGAGCAGTTCTTC. It yields the protein CASSPTPGGEQFF.

This clonotype was found many times. The chain carries TRBV6-1 and TRBJ2-1, with 7 bases aligning to TRBD1. The junction had 12 bases not matched to a gene; V was cut back by 6 bases and J by 7 bases. Germline assignment: CDR1 MNHNS and CDR2 SASEGT. This CDR3 region has 15 residues. The CDR3 coding sequence is TGTGCCAGCAGACCCACAGGGGCCGCGGAGAATGAGCAGTTCTTC. It encodes CASRPTGAAENEQFF.

This clonotype has more than one count but fewer than ten. This sequence joins TRBV4-1 and TRBJ2-5; TRBD2 aligns across 9 bases. Germline assignment: CDR1 MGHRA and CDR2 YSYEKL. Unmatched junction bases numbered 7, after V lost 4 bases and J lost 1 base. The CDR3 runs to 16 residues. CDR3 loop: CASSPIEREVQETQYF. The CDR3 DNA sequence: TGCGCCAGCAGCCCTATCGAGCGGGAGGTCCAAGAGACCCAGTACTTC.

This clonotype was seen a few times. The chain uses TRBV2 and TRBJ2-7; weak D call: TRBD1 (5 bases). Trimming removed 11 bases from V and 3 bases from J, with 14 bases in between. The CDR3 runs to 12 residues. The V gene's germline CDR1 is SNHLY and CDR2 FYNNEI. For the CDR3, the DNA is TGTGCCGGAGCAGGGCAGCACTACGAGCAGTACGTC. Its translation: CAGAGQHYEQYV.

This clonotype was seen only a few times. This chain's CDR3 is CASSLKRGGLLDTDTQYF. Here the CDR3 DNA reads TGTGCCAGCAGCCTGAAGCGGGGGGGCCTACTTGACACAGATACGCAGTATTTT. The chain links TRBV11-2 to TRBJ2-3; 10 bases are a match to TRBD2. The germline CDR1 and CDR2 sequences are SGHAT and FQNNGV. This CDR3 has 18 residues. The V segment lost 5 bases and the J segment 2 bases; nucleotides outside the gene matches: 13.

This clonotype was counted many times. The V call is TRBV5-1, the J call TRBJ2-5, with 12 bases aligning to TRBD2. This CDR3 region has 15 residues. J gave up 5 bases and V 0 bases, and 2 bases lay outside the gene matches. Germline-derived CDR1 and CDR2 are SGHRS and YFSETQ. Here the CDR3 reads CASSLGTSGKETQYF. DNA for the CDR3: TGCGCCAGCAGCTTGGGGACTAGCGGGAAGGAGACCCAGTACTTC. The variable domain in full, with the rest retrieved from reference TRBV5-1 and TRBJ2-5, is KAGVTQTPRYLIKTRGQQVTLSCSPISGHRSVSWYQQTPGQGLQFLFEYFSETQRNKGNFPGRFSGRQFSNSRSEMNVSTLELGDSALYLCASSLGTSGKETQYFGPGTRLLVL.